The 23 T cell receptor beta chains below all came from one sample that was sequenced in a study of shared clonotypes between healthy human individuals. CD45RO-negative, CCR7-selected cells formed the naive CD8 fraction, which excluded terminally differentiated effector memory CD45RA+ cells. Data came from immunoSEQ multiplex PCR; TCRdb stores just in-frame clones and leaves some out. The data contain more than 2 million clones, 93% of them singletons. Sequencing was performed on naive CD8+ T cells from PBMCs. These receptors were obtained from a man aged 18 to 29 in good health. Some clones in this sample may be carry-over from other donors' samples.

This rearrangement joins TRBV5-5 to TRBJ1-2, with 11 bases matching TRBD1. Per germline, CDR1 SGHKS and CDR2 YYEKEE (reference sequence). V was pared by 1 base and J by 4 bases, with 6 bases of the junction left unmatched. The CDR3 consists of 16 residues. The CDR3 here is CASSLRTGTGGYGYTF. The CDR3, as DNA: TGTGCCAGCAGCTTGCGTACCGGGACAGGGGGCTATGGCTACACCTTC.

In nucleotides, the CDR3 is TGTGCCAGCAGCAACGCCCCGTCGGAAGCCAAAAACATTCAGTACTTC. It specifies CASSNAPSEAKNIQYF. The chain uses TRBV28 and TRBJ2-4; D not resolved. V lost 6 bases and J 0 bases, leaving 15 bases between the germline ends. Looked up from germline, CDR1 is MDHEN and CDR2 is SYDVKM. The CDR3 is 16 residues long.

Details on this clone: Other DNA variants within this sample encode the same CDR3. The chain links TRBV27 to TRBJ2-7, with 8 bases matching TRBD1. The germline V gene has CDR1 MNHEY and CDR2 SMNVEV (reference sequence). V lost 5 bases, J lost 1 base, and 7 bases stayed unmatched. The CDR3 totals 15 residues. The CDR3 here is CASSPRTGPSYEQYF. The CDR3 region has the DNA TGTGCCAGCAGTCCAAGGACAGGGCCTTCCTACGAGCAGTACTTC.

The chain has TRBV7-9 and TRBJ1-1; 9 nucleotides agree with TRBD1. V trimming: 5 bases; J trimming: 3 bases; junction bases outside the gene matches: 4. CDR3 length: 14 residues. CDR1 is SEHNR, CDR2 FQNEAQ, per germline (reference sequence). This CDR3 reads CASSPGQGYTEAFF. Written as DNA, the CDR3 is TGTGCCAGCAGCCCAGGACAGGGGTACACTGAAGCTTTCTTT.

The rearrangement links TRBV9 to TRBJ2-1, with D maybe TRBD2 (8 bases). V lost 4 bases and J 6 bases, leaving 20 bases between the germline ends. Germline CDR1 and CDR2: SGDLS and YYNGEE. This CDR3 region has 16 residues. In DNA form, the CDR3 reads TGTGCCAGCAGCAGACGACAGGGACTAGTGCCCAATGAGCAGTTCTTC. Translation: CASSRRQGLVPNEQFF.

The chain is built from TRBV7-8 and TRBJ2-7, with 9 bases that match TRBD2. The ends lost 3 bases at V and 5 bases at J; junction bases unmatched: 5. Germline CDR1 reads SGHVS; CDR2 reads FQNEAQ. The CDR3 spans 14 residues. The CDR3 reads CASSFSGSINEQYF. CDR3 DNA: TGTGCCAGCAGCTTTAGCGGGAGTATAAACGAGCAGTACTTC.

The rearrangement joins TRBV9 to TRBJ2-7; possible D gene TRBD2, 5 bases. Germline values: CDR1 SGDLS, CDR2 YYNGEE. V lost 4 bases to trimming and J lost 3 bases, with 14 bases between them. The CDR3 has 14 residues. The CDR3 region has the DNA TGTGCCAGCAGCCCGAGGGTAGCCTACTACGAGCAGTACTTC. Protein product: CASSPRVAYYEQYF.

The chain recombines TRBV7-9 with TRBJ2-1; 9 bases agree with TRBD2. The CDR3 has 15 residues. Germline lookup yields CDR1 SEHNR and CDR2 FQNEAQ (reference sequence). With 5 bases clipped from V and 5 bases from J, the junction kept 7 bases outside the gene matches. The CDR3 sequence is CASSPSGTANNEQFF. The CDR3 bases are TGTGCCAGCAGCCCTAGCGGGACCGCGAACAATGAGCAGTTCTTC.

The genes are TRBV7-9 and TRBJ2-7, with 8 bases lining up with TRBD1. CDR3 size: 14 residues. Germline V gives CDR1 SEHNR, CDR2 FQNEAQ (reference sequence). V shed 8 bases and J 1 base; nucleotides not matched to a gene: 7. The CDR3 DNA sequence: TGTGCCAGCGGGACAGGAGAAGGATCCTACGAGCAGTACTTC. It codes for CASGTGEGSYEQYF.

CDR3 sequence (DNA): TGTGCCAGCAGCGATAACAGGGAATCCTATGGCTACACCTTC. This sequence encodes CASSDNRESYGYTF. This rearrangement joins TRBV9 to TRBJ1-2; D is possibly TRBD1 (6 bases). With 3 bases removed from V and 4 bases from J, the gap between germline ends came to 13 bases. CDR1 and CDR2 from the germline V gene are SGDLS and YYNGEE. The CDR3 is 14 amino acids.

The chain combines TRBV7-8 with TRBJ1-3; 8 nucleotides align to TRBD1. J lost 2 bases, V lost 1 base, and 4 bases had no gene match. Germline V CDR1 and CDR2: SGHVS, FQNEAQ. This CDR3 has 16 residues. The CDR3 DNA reads TGTGCCAGCAGCTTAGTTGCAGGGGGCGCTGGAAACACCATATATTTT. Translation: CASSLVAGGAGNTIYF. The full variable domain, its missing parts supplied by reference TRBV7-8 and TRBJ1-3, is GAGVSQSPRYKVAKRGQDVALRCDPISGHVSLFWYQQALGQGPEFLTYFQNEAQLDKSGLPSDRFFAERPEGSVSTLKIQRTQQEDSAVYLCASSLVAGGAGNTIYFGEGSWLTVV.

V gene TRBV11-1 combines with J gene TRBJ1-2, with D possibly being TRBD1 (5 bases). Trimming pared 5 bases from V and 3 bases from J, leaving 13 bases between. Germline values: CDR1 SGHAT, CDR2 FQDESV (reference sequence). There are 14 residues in the CDR3. CDR3 sequence (DNA): TGTGCCAGCAGCCGCGGACATCCGGACTATGGCTACACCTTC. It yields the protein CASSRGHPDYGYTF.

V gene TRBV5-1 combines with J gene TRBJ1-1; D is unclear. Per germline, CDR1 SGHRS and CDR2 YFSETQ. V lost 1 base to trimming and J lost 0 bases, with 16 bases between them. The CDR3 covers 17 residues. CDR3: CASSLWAVRPVNTEAFF. In DNA, the CDR3 is TGCGCCAGCAGCTTGTGGGCAGTCCGGCCCGTGAACACTGAAGCTTTCTTT.

V usage is TRBV6-1 and J usage is TRBJ2-7; the match to TRBD1 covers 8 bases. This CDR3 has 14 amino acids. V lost 4 bases and J lost 2; bases outside the gene matches: 4. Germline CDR1 and CDR2: MNHNS and SASEGT. CDR3 in amino acids: CASSVGTGTYEQYF. The CDR3 DNA reads TGTGCCAGCAGTGTCGGGACAGGCACCTACGAGCAGTACTTC.

The chain joins TRBV2 to TRBJ2-7, with D possibly TRBD1 on 6 matching bases. CDR1 and CDR2 from the germline V gene are SNHLY and FYNNEI. V lost 6 bases and J 3 bases, leaving 9 bases between the germline ends. The CDR3 contains 12 residues. This CDR3 reads CASRRTVYEQYF. Written as DNA, the CDR3 is TGTGCCAGCAGACGGACAGTCTACGAGCAGTACTTC. Full variable domain (rest looked up from reference TRBV2 and TRBJ2-7): EPEVTQTPSHQVTQMGQEVILRCVPISNHLYFYWYRQILGQKVEFLVSFYNNEISEKSEIFDDQFSVERPDGSNFTLKIRSTKLEDSAMYFCASRRTVYEQYFGPGTRLTVT.

The chain links TRBV7-9 to TRBJ2-7; TRBD1 agrees at 7 bases. The junction had 8 bases not matched to a gene; V was cut back by 5 bases and J by 4 bases. The CDR3 is 14 residues long. CDR1 is SEHNR and CDR2 is FQNEAQ in the germline V gene (reference sequence). The CDR3 is CASSLRDRLYEQYF. DNA of the CDR3: TGTGCCAGCAGCCTCCGGGACAGACTTTACGAGCAGTACTTC.

This chain uses TRBV13 with TRBJ2-1; 11 nucleotides agree with TRBD2. V trimming: 4 bases; J trimming: 3 bases; junction bases outside the gene matches: 5. Germline V gene sequence: CDR1 PRHDT, CDR2 FYEKMQ (reference sequence). CDR3 length: 16 residues. In nucleotides, the CDR3 is TGTGCCAGCAGCTCCGCTAGCGGGAGGATCTACAATGAGCAGTTCTTC. As protein: CASSSASGRIYNEQFF.

To note about this clone: Other nucleotide sequences in the sample specify the same CDR3. The chain has TRBV4-1 and TRBJ2-7, with TRBD1 identical over 7 bases. Losses at the gene ends were 2 bases for V and 3 bases for J; bases not matched to a gene: 1. CDR3 length equals 13 residues. Germline values: CDR1 MGHRA, CDR2 YSYEKL. CDR3 in amino acids: CASSQYRGYEQYF. The DNA of the CDR3 is TGCGCCAGCAGCCAATACAGGGGCTACGAGCAGTACTTC.

This sequence joins TRBV9 and TRBJ2-1, with a tentative D call TRBD2 (6 bases). V was cut by 4 bases and J by 5 bases, with 16 bases left in between. This CDR3 contains 15 residues. CDR1 and CDR2 from the germline V gene are SGDLS and YYNGEE. The CDR3 loop reads CASSSQALAHNEQFF. DNA for the CDR3: TGTGCCAGCAGCTCCCAAGCCCTAGCGCACAATGAGCAGTTCTTC.

The V call is TRBV27, the J call TRBJ1-1; D call uncertain. Germline values: CDR1 MNHEY, CDR2 SMNVEV (reference sequence). The CDR3 length is 14 residues. V lost 5 bases to trimming and J lost 5 bases, with 15 bases between them. The CDR3 nucleotides are TGTGCCAGCAGTCAGTTCCCTGGTGATACTGAAGCTTTCTTT. It is translated as CASSQFPGDTEAFF.

V and J are TRBV5-4 and TRBJ1-4, with D perhaps TRBD1 (6 bases). The ends were cut back, 7 bases at V and 3 bases at J, with 19 bases in the middle. Germline V CDR1 and CDR2: SGHNT, YYREEE (reference sequence). This CDR3 is 16 amino acids long. DNA for the CDR3: TGTGCCAGCGGCAACCGGGGGGGGCTAGCTAATGAAAAACTGTTTTTT. Translation gives CASGNRGGLANEKLFF.

This chain connects TRBV7-6 to TRBJ1-4; D perhaps matches TRBD1 (5 bases). V lost 4 bases to trimming and J lost 6 bases, with 18 bases between them. This CDR3 is built from 16 residues. Germline V gene data show CDR1 as SGHVS and CDR2 as FNYEAQ. CDR3 amino acids: CASSSPAGTKDEKLFF. CDR3 DNA sequence: TGTGCCAGCAGCTCCCCGGCCGGGACTAAGGATGAAAAACTGTTTTTT.

The V call is TRBV2, the J call TRBJ2-3; TRBD2 matches 8 bases. This CDR3 region has 14 residues. Trimming at V came to 11 bases and at J to 6 bases, leaving 13 bases not matched to a gene. Germline V gives CDR1 SNHLY, CDR2 FYNNEI. CDR3 residues: CAGGLNGREDTQYF. CDR3 DNA sequence: TGTGCCGGAGGGCTGAACGGGAGGGAGGATACGCAGTATTTT.